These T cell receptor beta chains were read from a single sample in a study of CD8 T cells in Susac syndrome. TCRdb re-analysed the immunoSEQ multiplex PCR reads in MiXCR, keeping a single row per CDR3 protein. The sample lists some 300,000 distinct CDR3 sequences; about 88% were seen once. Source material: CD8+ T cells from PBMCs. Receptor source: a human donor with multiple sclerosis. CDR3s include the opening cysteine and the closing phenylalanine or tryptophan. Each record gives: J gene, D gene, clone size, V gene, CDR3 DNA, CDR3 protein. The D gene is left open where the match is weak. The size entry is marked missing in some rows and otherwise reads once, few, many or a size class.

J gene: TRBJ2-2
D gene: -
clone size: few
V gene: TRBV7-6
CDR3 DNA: TGTGCCAGCAGCTTGGCAGGCGGGGAGCTGTTTTTT
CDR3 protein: CASSLAGGELFF

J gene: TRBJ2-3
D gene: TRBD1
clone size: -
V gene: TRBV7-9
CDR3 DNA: TGTGCCAGCAGCTTAGTTGGGACAGGGGATTCCTCTAGCACAGATACGCAGTATTTT
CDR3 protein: CASSLVGTGDSSSTDTQYF

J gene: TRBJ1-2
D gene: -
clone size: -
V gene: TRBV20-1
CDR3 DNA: TGCAGTGCTAGAGACTGGGCAGGGAGGAACTATGGCTACACCTTC
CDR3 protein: CSARDWAGRNYGYTF

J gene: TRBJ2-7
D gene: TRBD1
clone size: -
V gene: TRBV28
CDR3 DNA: TGTGCCAGCAGTTTACCCCTAGACAGGGCCAGCTCCTACGAGCAGTACTTC
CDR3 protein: CASSLPLDRASSYEQYF

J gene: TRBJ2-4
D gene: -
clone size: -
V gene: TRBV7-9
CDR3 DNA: TGTGCCAGCAGCCATAGGGTTGGGGGCTCGGACATTCAGTACTTC
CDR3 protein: CASSHRVGGSDIQYF

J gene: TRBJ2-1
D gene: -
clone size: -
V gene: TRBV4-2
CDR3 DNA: TGTGCCAGCAGCCAAGAGGAAGCTAGCGCCTACAATGAGCAGTTCTTC
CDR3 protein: CASSQEEASAYNEQFF

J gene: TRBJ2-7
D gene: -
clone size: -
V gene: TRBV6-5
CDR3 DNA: TGTGCCAGCAGTTACTCAGCAGGCGTGCACGAGCAGTACTTC
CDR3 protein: CASSYSAGVHEQYF

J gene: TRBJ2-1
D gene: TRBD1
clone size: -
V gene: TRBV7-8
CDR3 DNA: TGTGCCAGCAGCTTGACTATACAGGGGGCGGGCAATGAGCAGTTCTTC
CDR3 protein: CASSLTIQGAGNEQFF

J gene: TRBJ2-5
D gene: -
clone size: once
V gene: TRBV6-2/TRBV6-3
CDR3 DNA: TGTGCCAGCAGTTCGTACATAACCCAAGAGACCCAGTACTTC
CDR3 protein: CASSSYITQETQYF

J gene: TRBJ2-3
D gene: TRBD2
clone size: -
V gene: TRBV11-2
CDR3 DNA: TGTGCCAGCAGCTTATACCCTAGTAGCGGGAGGGTATATAGCACAGATACGCAGTATTTT
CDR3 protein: CASSLYPSSGRVYSTDTQYF

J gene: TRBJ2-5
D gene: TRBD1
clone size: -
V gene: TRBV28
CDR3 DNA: TGTGCCAGCAGTTTCCGGGACAGGGGTTCAGAAGAGACCCAGTACTTC
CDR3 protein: CASSFRDRGSEETQYF

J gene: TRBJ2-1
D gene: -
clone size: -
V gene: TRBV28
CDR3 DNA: TGTGCCAGCAGTTTAGCCCAAACCTCCTACAATGAGCAGTTCTTC
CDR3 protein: CASSLAQTSYNEQFF

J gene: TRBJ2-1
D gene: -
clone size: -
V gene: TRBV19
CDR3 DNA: TGTGCCAGTAGTAGGGCCACAGGGGAGGGTACCTACAATGAGCAGTTCTTC
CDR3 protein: CASSRATGEGTYNEQFF

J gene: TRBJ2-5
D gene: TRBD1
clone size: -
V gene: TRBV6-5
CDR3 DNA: TGTGCCAGCAGTTACTCGACCATCCCCGGACAGGGGGCGTCAAAAGAGACCCAGTACTTC
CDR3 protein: CASSYSTIPGQGASKETQYF

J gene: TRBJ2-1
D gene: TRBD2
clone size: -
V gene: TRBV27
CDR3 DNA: TGTGCCAGCAGTTTAGGGACTAGCGGGAGGGGATACAATGAGCAGTTCTTC
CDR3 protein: CASSLGTSGRGYNEQFF

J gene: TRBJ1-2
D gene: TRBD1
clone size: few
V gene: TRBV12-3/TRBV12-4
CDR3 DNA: TGTGCCAGCAGTTTGGGGACAGGGAACTATGGCTACACCTTC
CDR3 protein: CASSLGTGNYGYTF

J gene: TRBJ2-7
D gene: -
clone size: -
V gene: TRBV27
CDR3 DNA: TGTGCCAGCAGTTTCGCGGCTAACTACGAGCAGTACTTC
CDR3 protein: CASSFAANYEQYF

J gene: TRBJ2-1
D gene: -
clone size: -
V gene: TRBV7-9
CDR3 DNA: TGTGCCAGCAGCCAACTACTGGGGCGAACTTACAATGAGCAGTTCTTC
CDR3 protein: CASSQLLGRTYNEQFF

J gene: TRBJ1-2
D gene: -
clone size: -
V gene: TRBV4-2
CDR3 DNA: TGTGCCAGCACAGCACTTTTGTCAAGTCCGAAAAGAGACCATGGCTACACCTTC
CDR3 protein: CASTALLSSPKRDHGYTF

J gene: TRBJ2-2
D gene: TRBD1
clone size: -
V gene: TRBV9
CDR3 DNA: TGTGCCAGCAGCCCCCGAGACAGGGCGGTCACCGGGGAGCTGTTTTTT
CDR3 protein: CASSPRDRAVTGELFF

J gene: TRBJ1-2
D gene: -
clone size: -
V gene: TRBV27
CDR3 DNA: TGTGCCAGCAGTGAGGACCGCTGGGCCACTAACTATGGCTACACCTTC
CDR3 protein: CASSEDRWATNYGYTF

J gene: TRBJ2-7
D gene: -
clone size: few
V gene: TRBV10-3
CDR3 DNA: TGTGCCATCAGTGAGTCTGGAGAGTACGAGCAGTACTTC
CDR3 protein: CAISESGEYEQYF

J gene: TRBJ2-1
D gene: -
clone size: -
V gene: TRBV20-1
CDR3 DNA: TGCAGTGTTCCTGTGGGTGAGCAGTTCTTC
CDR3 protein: CSVPVGEQFF

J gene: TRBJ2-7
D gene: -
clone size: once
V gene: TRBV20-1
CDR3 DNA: TGCAGTCCAGGGGGGGAGCAGTACTTC
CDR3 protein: CSPGGEQYF

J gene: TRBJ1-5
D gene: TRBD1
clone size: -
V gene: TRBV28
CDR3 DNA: TGTGCCAGCAGTTTGCAGGGGGGGTTAGGGCCCCAGCATTTT
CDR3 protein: CASSLQGGLGPQHF

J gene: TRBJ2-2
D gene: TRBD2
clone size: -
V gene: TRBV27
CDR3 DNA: TGTGCCAGCAGTCACGGGACTAGCGCCGGGGAGCTGTTTTTT
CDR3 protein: CASSHGTSAGELFF

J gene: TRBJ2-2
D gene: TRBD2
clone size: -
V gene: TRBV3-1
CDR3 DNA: TGTGCCAGCAGCCAAGATCTCAGCGGGAGGGACACCGGGGAGCTGTTTTTT
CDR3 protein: CASSQDLSGRDTGELFF

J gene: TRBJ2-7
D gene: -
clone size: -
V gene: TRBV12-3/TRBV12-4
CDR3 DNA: TGTGCCAGCAGTTTCGTTGAGGACTTTACCTACGAGCAGTACTTC
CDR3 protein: CASSFVEDFTYEQYF

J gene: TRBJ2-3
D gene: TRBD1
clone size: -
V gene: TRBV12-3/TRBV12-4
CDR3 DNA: TGTGCCAGCAGGCCGACAGGGATTAGCACAGATACGCAGTATTTT
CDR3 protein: CASRPTGISTDTQYF

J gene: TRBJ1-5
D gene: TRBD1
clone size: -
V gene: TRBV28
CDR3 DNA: TGTGCCAGCAGTTTTCGACAGGGGCTAACAAGCAATCAGCCCCAGCATTTT
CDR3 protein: CASSFRQGLTSNQPQHF

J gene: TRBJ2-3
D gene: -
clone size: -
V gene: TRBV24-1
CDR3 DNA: TGTGCCACCAGTGAACGTCGGGACCTCACAGATACGCAGTATTTT
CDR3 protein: CATSERRDLTDTQYF

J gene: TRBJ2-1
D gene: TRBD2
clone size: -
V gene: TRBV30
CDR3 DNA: TGTGCCTGGAGTGTATGGGGGGGCAATGAGCAGTTCTTC
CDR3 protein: CAWSVWGGNEQFF

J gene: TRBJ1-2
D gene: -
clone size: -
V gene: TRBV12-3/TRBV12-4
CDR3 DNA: TGTGCCAGCAGTTTCTTTGCCCGAACCCGATATGGCTACACCTTC
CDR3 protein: CASSFFARTRYGYTF

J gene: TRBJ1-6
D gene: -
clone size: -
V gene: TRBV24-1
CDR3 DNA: TGTGCCACCAGTGCGGCACCCCATTCACCCCTCCACTTT
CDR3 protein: CATSAAPHSPLHF

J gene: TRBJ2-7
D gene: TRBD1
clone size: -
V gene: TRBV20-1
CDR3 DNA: TGCAGTGCTAGAGCCATTGGACAGGGAAAATACGAGCAGTACTTC
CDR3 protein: CSARAIGQGKYEQYF

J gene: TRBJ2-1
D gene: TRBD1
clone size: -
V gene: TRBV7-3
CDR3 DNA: TGTGCCAGCAGCTTATCGAGAGGGGGCCCCAGCTCCTACAATGAGCAGTTCTTC
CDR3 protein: CASSLSRGGPSSYNEQFF

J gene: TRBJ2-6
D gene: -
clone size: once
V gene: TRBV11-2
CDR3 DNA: TGTGCCAGCAGCCCCCCGGAAGGGGGGACCTCTGGGGCCAACGTCCTGACTTTC
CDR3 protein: CASSPPEGGTSGANVLTF

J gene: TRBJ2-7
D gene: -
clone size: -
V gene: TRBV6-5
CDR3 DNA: TGTGCCAGCAGTTATTATACAGGGCCTAACTCCTACGAGCAGTACTTC
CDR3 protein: CASSYYTGPNSYEQYF

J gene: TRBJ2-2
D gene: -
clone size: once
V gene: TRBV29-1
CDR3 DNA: TGCAGCGTCTATCGGGGAGGTGGCACCGGGGAGCTGTTTTTT
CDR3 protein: CSVYRGGGTGELFF

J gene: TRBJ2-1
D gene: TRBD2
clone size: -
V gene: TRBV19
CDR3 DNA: TGTGCCAGTAGTCCAGGACTAGCGGATACGAGCTCCTACAATGAGCAGTTCTTC
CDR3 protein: CASSPGLADTSSYNEQFF

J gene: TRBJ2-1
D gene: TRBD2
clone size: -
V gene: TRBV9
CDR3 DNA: TGTGCCAGCAGCCCCGTAGCGGGAGGGGTCTACAATGAGCAGTTCTTC
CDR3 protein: CASSPVAGGVYNEQFF

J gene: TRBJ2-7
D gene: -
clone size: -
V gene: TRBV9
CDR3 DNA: TGTGCCAGCAGCGGACGGGACGCAGCCCCCTACGAGCAGTACTTC
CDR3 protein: CASSGRDAAPYEQYF

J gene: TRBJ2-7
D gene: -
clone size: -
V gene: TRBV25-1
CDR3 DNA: TGTGCCAGCAGTGTTTGGAGAGGTCCCTTGGACGAGCAGTACTTC
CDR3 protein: CASSVWRGPLDEQYF

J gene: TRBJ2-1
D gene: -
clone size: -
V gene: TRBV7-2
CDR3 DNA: TGTGCCAGCAGCTTGGAGGGGCCAGGGGTCTACAATGAGCAGTTCTTC
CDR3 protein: CASSLEGPGVYNEQFF

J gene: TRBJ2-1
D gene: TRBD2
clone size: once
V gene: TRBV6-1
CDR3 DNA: TGTGCCAGCAGTGAACTAGCGGGAGCACCCCCAAATGAGCAGTTCTTC
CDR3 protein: CASSELAGAPPNEQFF